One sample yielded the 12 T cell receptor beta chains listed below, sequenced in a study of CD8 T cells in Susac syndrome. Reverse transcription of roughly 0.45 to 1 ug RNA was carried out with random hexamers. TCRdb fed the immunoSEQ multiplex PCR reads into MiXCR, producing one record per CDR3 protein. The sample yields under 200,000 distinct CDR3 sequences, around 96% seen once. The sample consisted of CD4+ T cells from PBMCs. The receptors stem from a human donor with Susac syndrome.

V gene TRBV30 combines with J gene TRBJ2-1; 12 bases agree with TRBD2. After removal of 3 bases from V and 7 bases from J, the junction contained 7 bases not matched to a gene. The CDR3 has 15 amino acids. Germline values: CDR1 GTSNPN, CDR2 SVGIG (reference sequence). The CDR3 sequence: CAWSQTSGSGNEQFF. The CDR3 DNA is TGTGCCTGGAGCCAGACTAGCGGGAGTGGGAATGAGCAGTTCTTC.

The CDR3 coding sequence is TGCAGTGCGCCACCAGGGGGGCACATTCAGTACTTC. Its protein product is CSAPPGGHIQYF. The rearrangement joins TRBV20-1 to TRBJ2-4, with TRBD1 as a possible D gene (7 bases). Per the germline V gene, CDR1 is DFQATT and CDR2 is SNEGSKA (reference sequence). V lost 6 bases and J lost 8, with 14 bases in between. The CDR3 totals 12 residues.

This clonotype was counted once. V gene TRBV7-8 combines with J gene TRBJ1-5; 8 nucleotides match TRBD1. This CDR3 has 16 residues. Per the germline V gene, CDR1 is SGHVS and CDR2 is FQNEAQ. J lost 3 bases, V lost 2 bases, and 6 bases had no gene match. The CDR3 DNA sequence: TGTGCCAGCAGCTTAACCGGACAGGGTACCAATCAGCCCCAGCATTTT. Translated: CASSLTGQGTNQPQHF.

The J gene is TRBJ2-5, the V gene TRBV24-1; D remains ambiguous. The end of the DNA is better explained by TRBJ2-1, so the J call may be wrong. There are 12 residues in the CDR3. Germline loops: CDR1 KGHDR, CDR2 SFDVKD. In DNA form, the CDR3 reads TGTGCCACCAGTGATTTTGGAATCGGCCAGTTCTTC. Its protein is CATSDFGIGQFF.

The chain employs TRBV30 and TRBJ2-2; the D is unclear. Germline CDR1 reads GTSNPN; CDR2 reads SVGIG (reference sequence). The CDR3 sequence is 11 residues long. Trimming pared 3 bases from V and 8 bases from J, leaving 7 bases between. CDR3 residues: CAWSAGGELFF. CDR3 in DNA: TGTGCCTGGAGCGCCGGGGGGGAGCTGTTTTTT.

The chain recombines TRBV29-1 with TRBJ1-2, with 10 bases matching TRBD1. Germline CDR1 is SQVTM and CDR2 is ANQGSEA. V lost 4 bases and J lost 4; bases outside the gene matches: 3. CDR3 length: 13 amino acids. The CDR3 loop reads CSVGRTGGYGYTF. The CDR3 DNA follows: TGCAGCGTTGGGCGGACAGGGGGCTATGGCTACACCTTC.

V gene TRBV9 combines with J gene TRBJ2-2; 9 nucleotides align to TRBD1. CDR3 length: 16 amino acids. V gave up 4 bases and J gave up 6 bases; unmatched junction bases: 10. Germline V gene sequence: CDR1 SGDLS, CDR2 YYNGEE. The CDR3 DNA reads TGTGCCAGCAGCCTACTCCCCGACAGGGGGGCCGGGGAGCTGTTTTTT. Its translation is CASSLLPDRGAGELFF.

The CDR3 region is CASSPPAQAYEQYF. The CDR3 bases are TGTGCCAGCAGCCCGCCTGCGCAGGCCTACGAGCAGTACTTC. This chain joins TRBV28 and TRBJ2-7; no definite D call. Looked up from germline, CDR1 is MDHEN and CDR2 is SYDVKM. The CDR3 sequence is 14 residues long. Between the trimmed V and J ends, which lost 6 bases and 2 bases, there was a span of 14 bases.

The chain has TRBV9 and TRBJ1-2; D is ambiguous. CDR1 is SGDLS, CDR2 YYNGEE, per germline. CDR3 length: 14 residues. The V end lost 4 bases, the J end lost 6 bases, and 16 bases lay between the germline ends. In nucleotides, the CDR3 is TGTGCCAGCAGCTCCCCTGGACCAGTAGATGGCTACACCTTC. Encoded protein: CASSSPGPVDGYTF.

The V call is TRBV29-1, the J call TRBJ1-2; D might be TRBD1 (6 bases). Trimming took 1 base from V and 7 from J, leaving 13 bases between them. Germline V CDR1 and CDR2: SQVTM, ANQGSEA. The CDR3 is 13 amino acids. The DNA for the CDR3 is TGCAGCGTTGAAGCAGTTTGGGGGCTTGGCTACACCTTC. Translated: CSVEAVWGLGYTF.

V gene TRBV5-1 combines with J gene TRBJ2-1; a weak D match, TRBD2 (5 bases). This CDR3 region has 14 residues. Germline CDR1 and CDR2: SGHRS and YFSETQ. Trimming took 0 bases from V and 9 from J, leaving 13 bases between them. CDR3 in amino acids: CASSLDLAGPEQFF. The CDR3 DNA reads TGCGCCAGCAGCTTGGATCTAGCCGGCCCTGAGCAGTTCTTC.

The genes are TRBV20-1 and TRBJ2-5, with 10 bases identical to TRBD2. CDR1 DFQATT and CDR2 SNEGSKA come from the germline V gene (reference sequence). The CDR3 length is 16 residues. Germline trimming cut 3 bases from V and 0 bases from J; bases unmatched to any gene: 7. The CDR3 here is CSASGLLAGYQETQYF. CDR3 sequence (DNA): TGCAGTGCTAGTGGCCTACTAGCGGGGTACCAAGAGACCCAGTACTTC.